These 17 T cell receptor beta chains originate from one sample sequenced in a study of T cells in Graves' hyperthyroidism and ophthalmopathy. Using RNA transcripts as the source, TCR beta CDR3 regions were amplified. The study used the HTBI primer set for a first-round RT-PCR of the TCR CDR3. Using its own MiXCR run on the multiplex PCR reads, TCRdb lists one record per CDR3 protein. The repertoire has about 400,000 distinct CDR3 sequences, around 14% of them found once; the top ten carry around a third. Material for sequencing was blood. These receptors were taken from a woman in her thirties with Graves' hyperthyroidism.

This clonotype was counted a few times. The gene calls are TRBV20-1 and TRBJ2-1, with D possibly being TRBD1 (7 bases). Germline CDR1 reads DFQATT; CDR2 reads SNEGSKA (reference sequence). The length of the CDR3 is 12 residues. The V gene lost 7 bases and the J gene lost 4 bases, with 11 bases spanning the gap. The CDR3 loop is CSVRGTYNEQFF. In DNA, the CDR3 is TGCAGTGTCAGGGGGACTTACAATGAGCAGTTCTTC.

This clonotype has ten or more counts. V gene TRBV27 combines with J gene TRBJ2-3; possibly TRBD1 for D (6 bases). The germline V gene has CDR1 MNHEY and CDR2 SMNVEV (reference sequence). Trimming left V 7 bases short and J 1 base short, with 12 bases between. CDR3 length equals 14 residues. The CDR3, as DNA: TGTGCCAGCAACGTCCCAGGGGGCACAGATACGCAGTATTTT. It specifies CASNVPGGTDTQYF.

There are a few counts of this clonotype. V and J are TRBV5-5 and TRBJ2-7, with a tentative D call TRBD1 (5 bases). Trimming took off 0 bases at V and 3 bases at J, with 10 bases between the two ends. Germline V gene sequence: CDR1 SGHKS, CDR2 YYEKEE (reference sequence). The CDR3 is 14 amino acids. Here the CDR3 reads CASSLEGIGYEQYF. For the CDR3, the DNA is TGTGCCAGCAGCTTGGAGGGGATAGGCTACGAGCAGTACTTC.

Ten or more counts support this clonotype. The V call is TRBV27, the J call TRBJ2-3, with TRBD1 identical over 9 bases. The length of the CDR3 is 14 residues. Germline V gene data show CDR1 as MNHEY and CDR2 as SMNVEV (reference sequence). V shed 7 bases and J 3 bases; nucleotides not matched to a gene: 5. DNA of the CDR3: TGTGCCAGCATAGCGGACAGGGGAACAGATACGCAGTATTTT. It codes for CASIADRGTDTQYF.

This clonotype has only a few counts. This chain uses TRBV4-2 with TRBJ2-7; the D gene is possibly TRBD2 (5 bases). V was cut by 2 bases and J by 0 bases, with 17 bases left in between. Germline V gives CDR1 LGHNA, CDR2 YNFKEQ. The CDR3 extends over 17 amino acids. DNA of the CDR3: TGTGCCAGCAGCCAAAGTTTTCAAGCGGTGAGCTCCTACGAGCAGTACTTC. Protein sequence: CASSQSFQAVSSYEQYF.

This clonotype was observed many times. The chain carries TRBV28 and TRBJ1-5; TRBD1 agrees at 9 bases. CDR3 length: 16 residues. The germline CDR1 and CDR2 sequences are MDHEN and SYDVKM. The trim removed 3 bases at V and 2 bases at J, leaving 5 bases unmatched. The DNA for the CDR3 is TGTGCCAGCAGTTTGGGACAGGGTCGAGGCAATCAGCCCCAGCATTTT. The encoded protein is CASSLGQGRGNQPQHF.

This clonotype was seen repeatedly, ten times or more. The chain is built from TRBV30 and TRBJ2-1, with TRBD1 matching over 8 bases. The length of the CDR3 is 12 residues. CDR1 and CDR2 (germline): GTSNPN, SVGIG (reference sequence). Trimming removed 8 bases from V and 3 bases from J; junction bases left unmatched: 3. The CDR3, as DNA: TGTGCCCCCGGGACAGGCTACAATGAGCAGTTCTTC. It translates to CAPGTGYNEQFF.

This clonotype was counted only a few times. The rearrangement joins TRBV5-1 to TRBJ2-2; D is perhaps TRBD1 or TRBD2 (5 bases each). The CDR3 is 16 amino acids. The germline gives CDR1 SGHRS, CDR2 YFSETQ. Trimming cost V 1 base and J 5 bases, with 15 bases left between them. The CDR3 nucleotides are TGCGCCAGCAGCTTGCCGATCTCCGGGACGACCGGGGAGCTGTTTTTT. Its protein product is CASSLPISGTTGELFF.

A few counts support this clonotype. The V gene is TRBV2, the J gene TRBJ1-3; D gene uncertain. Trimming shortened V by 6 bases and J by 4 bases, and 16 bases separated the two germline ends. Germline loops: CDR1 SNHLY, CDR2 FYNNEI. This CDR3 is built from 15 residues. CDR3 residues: CASRVSGTGGNTIYF. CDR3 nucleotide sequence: TGTGCCAGCAGGGTTTCAGGAACCGGGGGAAACACCATATATTTT.

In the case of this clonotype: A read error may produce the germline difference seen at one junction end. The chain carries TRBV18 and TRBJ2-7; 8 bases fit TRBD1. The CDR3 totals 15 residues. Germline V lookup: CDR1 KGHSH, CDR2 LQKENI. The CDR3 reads CAGSPQGAGTHEQYF. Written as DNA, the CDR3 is TGTGCCGGCTCACCCCAGGGGGCAGGGACCCACGAGCAGTACTTC.

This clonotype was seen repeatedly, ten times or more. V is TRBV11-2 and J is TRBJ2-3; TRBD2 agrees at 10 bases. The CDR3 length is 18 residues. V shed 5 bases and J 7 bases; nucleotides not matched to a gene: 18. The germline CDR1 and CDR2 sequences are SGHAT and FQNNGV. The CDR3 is CASSPNPRTGTSAYTQYF. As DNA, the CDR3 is TGTGCCAGCAGCCCGAACCCCCGAACCGGGACTAGCGCATATACGCAGTATTTT.

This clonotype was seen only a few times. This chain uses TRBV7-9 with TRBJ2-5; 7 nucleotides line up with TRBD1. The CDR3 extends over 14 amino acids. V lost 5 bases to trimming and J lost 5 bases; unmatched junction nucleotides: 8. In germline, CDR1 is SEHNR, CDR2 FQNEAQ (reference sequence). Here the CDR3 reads CASSVGQVRETQYF. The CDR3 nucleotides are TGTGCCAGCAGCGTAGGACAGGTCCGGGAGACCCAGTACTTC.

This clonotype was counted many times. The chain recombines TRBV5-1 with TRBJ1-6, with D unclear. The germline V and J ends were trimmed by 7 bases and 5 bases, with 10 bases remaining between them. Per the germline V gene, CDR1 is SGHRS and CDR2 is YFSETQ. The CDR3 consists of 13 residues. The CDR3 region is CASGGGNNSPLHF. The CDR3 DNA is TGCGCCAGCGGCGGAGGAAATAATTCACCCCTCCACTTT.

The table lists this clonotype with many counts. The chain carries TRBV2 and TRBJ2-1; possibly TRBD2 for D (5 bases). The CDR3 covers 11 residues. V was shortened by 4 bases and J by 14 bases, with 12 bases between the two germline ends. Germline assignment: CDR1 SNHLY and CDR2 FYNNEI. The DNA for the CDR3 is TGTGCCAGCAGTGGAACTAGTGGGGAGTTCTTC. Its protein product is CASSGTSGEFF. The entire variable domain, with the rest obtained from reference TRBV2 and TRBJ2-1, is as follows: EPEVTQTPSHQVTQMGQEVILRCVPISNHLYFYWYRQILGQKVEFLVSFYNNEISEKSEIFDDQFSVERPDGSNFTLKIRSTKLEDSAMYFCASSGTSGEFFGPGTRLTVL.

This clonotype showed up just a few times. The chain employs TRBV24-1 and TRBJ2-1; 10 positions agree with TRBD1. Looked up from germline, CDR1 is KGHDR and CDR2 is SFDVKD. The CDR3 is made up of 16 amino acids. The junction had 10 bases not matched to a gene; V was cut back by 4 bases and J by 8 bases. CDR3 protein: CATSDLRQGAGDEQFF. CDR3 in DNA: TGTGCCACCAGTGACCTTCGACAGGGGGCGGGCGATGAGCAGTTCTTC.

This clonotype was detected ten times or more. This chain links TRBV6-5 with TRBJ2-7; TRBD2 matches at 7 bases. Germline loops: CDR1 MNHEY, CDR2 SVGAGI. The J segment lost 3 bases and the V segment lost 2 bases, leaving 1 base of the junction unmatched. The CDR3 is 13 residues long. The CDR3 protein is CASSYERGYEQYF. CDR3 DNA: TGTGCCAGCAGTTACGAGCGGGGCTACGAGCAGTACTTC.

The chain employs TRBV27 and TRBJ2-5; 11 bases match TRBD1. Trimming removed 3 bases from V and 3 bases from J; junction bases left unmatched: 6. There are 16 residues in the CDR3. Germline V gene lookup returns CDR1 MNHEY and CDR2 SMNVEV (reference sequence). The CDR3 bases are TGTGCCAGCAGTTTGGTCGGGACAGGGGGAAAAGAGACCCAGTACTTC. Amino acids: CASSLVGTGGKETQYF.